The rows below give T cell receptor beta chains drawn from one sample of a study of CD4 T cells in relation to SARS-CoV-2 and coronaviruses. The assay was immunoSEQ multiplex PCR, and TCRdb's table has in-frame clones only and misses some. The sample carries about 59,000 clones, 80% to 90% recorded once. Sequenced: memory CD4+ T cells from PBMCs. The source is a human donor in good health. Each CDR3 is given with its conserved first and last residue. Each record gives: V gene, CDR3 length, D gene, clone size, J gene, CDR3 DNA, CDR3 protein. The D gene is left open where the match is weak. Clone size is given for some rows only: seen once, a few or many times, or a class if the clone is expanded.

TRBV18,23,TRBD2,once,TRBJ2-6,TGTGCCAGCTCACTCCTAGACAGGACCAGTGTCGGCGGGAGGGTTTCTGGGGCCAACGTCCTGACTTTC,CASSLLDRTSVGGRVSGANVLTF
TRBV18,16,NA,NA,TRBJ2-5,TGTGCCAGCTCATCACAACAGGGGGGGACGCAAGAGACCCAGTACTTC,CASSSQQGGTQETQYF
TRBV7-8,12,TRBD2,NA,TRBJ2-7,TGTGCCAGCAGCTTAAGGCTAGCGGGACCTGATTTC,CASSLRLAGPDF
TRBV18,17,TRBD2,NA,TRBJ2-1,TGTGCCAGCTCACTCATAAATACCCTAGCGGCCTACAATGAGCAGTTCTTC,CASSLINTLAAYNEQFF
TRBV5-4,15,NA,few,TRBJ2-1,TGTGCCAGCAGCTTGAGATTACGAGAGGCCGATGAGCAGTTCTTC,CASSLRLREADEQFF
TRBV11-2,16,TRBD1,NA,TRBJ2-7,TGTGCCAGCACTAAAACCAGGACAGGGTTCGCCTACGAGCAGTACTTC,CASTKTRTGFAYEQYF
TRBV7-9,17,NA,few,TRBJ1-1,TGTGCCAGCAGCTTAGGCGGACAGCGGCGGGGGAACACTGAAGCTTTCTTT,CASSLGGQRRGNTEAFF
TRBV7-9,15,TRBD2,NA,TRBJ2-7,TGTGCCAGCAGCACTCCGGGACTAGCGATCCACGAGCAGTACTTC,CASSTPGLAIHEQYF
TRBV5-1,13,TRBD2,NA,TRBJ2-2,TGCGCCAGCAGGGACATACTCGGGGGGGACCTGTTTTTT,CASRDILGGDLFF
TRBV7-8,12,NA,few,TRBJ2-3,TGTGCCAGCAGCTTAGACATCCAGACGCAGTATTTT,CASSLDIQTQYF
TRBV28,16,NA,NA,TRBJ2-1,TGTGCCAGCACCAAGAAATGGGCGGGGACTTGGGGTGAGCAGTTCTTC,CASTKKWAGTWGEQFF
TRBV9,14,NA,NA,TRBJ2-3,TGTGCCAGCAGCGAAAGGGGTAGCACAGATACGCAGTATTTT,CASSERGSTDTQYF
TRBV5-6,17,NA,NA,TRBJ2-2,TGTGCCAGCAGCTTTTCCGGCTACGGGTCGAACACCGGGGAGCTGTTTTTT,CASSFSGYGSNTGELFF
TRBV7-7,14,TRBD2,NA,TRBJ2-5,TGTGCCAGCCGGGGACTAGCGGGCCAAGAGACCCAGTACTTC,CASRGLAGQETQYF
TRBV28,15,NA,NA,TRBJ1-4,TGTGCCAGCAGTTCCCCCCAGGGTCCTAATGAAAAACTGTTTTTT,CASSSPQGPNEKLFF
TRBV5-8,16,TRBD2,NA,TRBJ2-3,TGTGCCAGCAGCTGGGGACTAGCGGGATTCACAGATACGCAGTATTTT,CASSWGLAGFTDTQYF
TRBV14,16,TRBD1,NA,TRBJ2-1,TGTGCCAGCAGCCGACAGGGTCGAAGCTCCTACAATGAGCAGTTCTTC,CASSRQGRSSYNEQFF
TRBV19,13,TRBD2,NA,TRBJ2-7,TGTGCCAGTAGGACTAGCGGGAGGGGCGAGCAGTACTTC,CASRTSGRGEQYF
TRBV3-1/TRBV3-2,12,TRBD2,NA,TRBJ2-7,TGTGCCAGCAGCCCGGGAGGGTACGAGCAGTACTTC,CASSPGGYEQYF
TRBV5-1,13,NA,NA,TRBJ2-7,TGCGCCAGCAGCGCCGGTGGCTCCTACGAGCAGTACTTC,CASSAGGSYEQYF
TRBV5-1,14,TRBD2,NA,TRBJ2-5,TGCGCCAGCAGCAAAGCGGGGCCCCAAGAGACCCAGTACTTC,CASSKAGPQETQYF